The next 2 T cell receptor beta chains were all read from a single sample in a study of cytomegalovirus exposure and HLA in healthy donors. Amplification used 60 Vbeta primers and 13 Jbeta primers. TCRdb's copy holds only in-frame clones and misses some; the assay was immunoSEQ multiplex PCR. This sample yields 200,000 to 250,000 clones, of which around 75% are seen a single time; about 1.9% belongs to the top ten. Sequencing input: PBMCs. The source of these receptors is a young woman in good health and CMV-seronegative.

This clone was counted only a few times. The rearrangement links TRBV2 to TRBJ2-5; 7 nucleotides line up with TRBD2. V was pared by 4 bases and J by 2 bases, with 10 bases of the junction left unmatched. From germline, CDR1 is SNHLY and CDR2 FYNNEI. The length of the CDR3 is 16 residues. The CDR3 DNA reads TGTGCCAGCAGTGGGTCCGGGACTAACTCACAAGAGACCCAGTACTTC. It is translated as CASSGSGTNSQETQYF. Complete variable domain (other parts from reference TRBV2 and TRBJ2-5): EPEVTQTPSHQVTQMGQEVILRCVPISNHLYFYWYRQILGQKVEFLVSFYNNEISEKSEIFDDQFSVERPDGSNFTLKIRSTKLEDSAMYFCASSGSGTNSQETQYFGPGTRLLVL.

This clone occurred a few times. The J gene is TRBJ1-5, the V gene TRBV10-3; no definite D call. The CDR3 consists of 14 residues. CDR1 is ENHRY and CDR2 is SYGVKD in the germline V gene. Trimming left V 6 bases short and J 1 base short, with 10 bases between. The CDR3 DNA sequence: TGTGCCATCAGAGATGATACAAGCAATCAGCCCCAGCATTTT. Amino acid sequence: CAIRDDTSNQPQHF.